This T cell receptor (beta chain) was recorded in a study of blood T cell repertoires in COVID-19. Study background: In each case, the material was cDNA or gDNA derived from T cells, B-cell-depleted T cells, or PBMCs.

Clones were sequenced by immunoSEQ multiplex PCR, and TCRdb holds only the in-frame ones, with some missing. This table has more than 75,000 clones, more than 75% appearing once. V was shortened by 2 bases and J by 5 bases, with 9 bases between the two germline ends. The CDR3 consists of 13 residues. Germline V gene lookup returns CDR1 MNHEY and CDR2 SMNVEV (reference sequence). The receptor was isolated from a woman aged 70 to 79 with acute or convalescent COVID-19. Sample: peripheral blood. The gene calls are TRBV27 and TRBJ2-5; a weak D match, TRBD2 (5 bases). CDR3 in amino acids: CASSLRRGETQYF. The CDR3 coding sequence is TGTGCCAGCAGTTTAAGGCGCGGGGAGACCCAGTACTTC.